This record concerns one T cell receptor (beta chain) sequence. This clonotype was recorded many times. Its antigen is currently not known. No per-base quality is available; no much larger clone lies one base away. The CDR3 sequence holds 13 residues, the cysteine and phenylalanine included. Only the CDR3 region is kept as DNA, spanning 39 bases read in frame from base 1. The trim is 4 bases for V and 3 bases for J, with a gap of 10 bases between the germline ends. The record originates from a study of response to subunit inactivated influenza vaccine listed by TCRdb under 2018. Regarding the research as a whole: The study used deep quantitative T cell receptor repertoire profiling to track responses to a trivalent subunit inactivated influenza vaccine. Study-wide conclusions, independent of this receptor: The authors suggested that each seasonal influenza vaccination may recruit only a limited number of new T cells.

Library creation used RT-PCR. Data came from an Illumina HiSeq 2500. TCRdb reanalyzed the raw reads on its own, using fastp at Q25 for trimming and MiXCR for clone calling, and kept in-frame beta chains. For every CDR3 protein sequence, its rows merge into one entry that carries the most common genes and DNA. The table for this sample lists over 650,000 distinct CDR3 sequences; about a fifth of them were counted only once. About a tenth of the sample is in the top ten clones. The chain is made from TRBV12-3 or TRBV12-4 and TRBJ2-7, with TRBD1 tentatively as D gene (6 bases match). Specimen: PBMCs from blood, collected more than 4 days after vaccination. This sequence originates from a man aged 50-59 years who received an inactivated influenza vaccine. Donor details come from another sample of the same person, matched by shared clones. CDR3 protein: CASSWGHNYEQYF. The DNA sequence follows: TGTGCCAGCAGTTGGGGACACAACTACGAGCAGTACTTC.